These 27 T cell receptor beta chains originate from one sample sequenced in a study of regulatory T cells in long-lasting Graves disease. As to time point: persistent/refractory GD, antithyroid drugs over 5 years with positive TRAb. TCR sequences were obtained from RNA taken from PBMCs. CDR3 regions were amplified by Arm-PCR using iRepertoire HTBI primers to build TCR beta libraries. TCRdb analysed the multiplex PCR reads with MiXCR anew, one entry per CDR3 protein. Of around 340,000 distinct CDR3 sequences listed, about 19% are singletons. Sequenced material: peripheral blood mononuclear cells (PBMCs), taken when the disease was refractory, from a patient treated with antithyroid drugs. All receptors derive from a female donor with Graves disease.

About this clonotype itself: Just one base apart from a much larger clone, this may be a read error. The chain links TRBV28 to TRBJ1-6, with 7 bases identical to TRBD1. Germline V gene lookup returns CDR1 MDHEN and CDR2 SYDVKM. The CDR3 loop spans 16 amino acids. The CDR3 sequence: CASSPPGTAYNSPPHF. In nucleotides, the CDR3 is TGTGCCAGCAGCCCTCCCGGGACAGCTTATAATTCACCCCCCCACTTT.

The chain joins TRBV28 to TRBJ1-4; maybe TRBD1 (6 bases). The length of the CDR3 is 15 residues. Trimming left V 6 bases short and J 5 bases short, with 16 bases between. CDR1 is MDHEN, CDR2 SYDVKM, per germline. The CDR3 is CASRSTGTRNEKLFF. The CDR3 region has the DNA TGTGCCAGCAGAAGTACCGGGACAAGAAATGAAAAACTGTTTTTT.

This clonotype was seen repeatedly, ten times or more. J is TRBJ2-5 and V is TRBV6-1, with 10 bases aligning to TRBD2. With V trimmed by 6 bases and J by 5 bases, 9 bases remained unmatched. The CDR3 runs to 15 residues. Germline V lookup: CDR1 MNHNS, CDR2 SASEGT. CDR3 DNA sequence: TGTGCCAGCAGAAGAGCGGGAGGGGTTGGGGAGACCCAGTACTTC. Protein sequence: CASRRAGGVGETQYF.

V gene TRBV5-4 combines with J gene TRBJ1-5, with unresolved D. V dropped 0 bases and J dropped 6 bases, with 7 bases sitting between them. The CDR3 is 13 amino acids. The germline V gene has CDR1 SGHNT and CDR2 YYREEE (reference sequence). CDR3 region: CASSLAPAQPQHF. The DNA for the CDR3 is TGTGCCAGCAGCTTGGCCCCGGCTCAGCCCCAGCATTTT.

The chain links TRBV20-1 to TRBJ2-7; D tentatively fits TRBD1 or TRBD2 (7 bases each). Germline values: CDR1 DFQATT, CDR2 SNEGSKA (reference sequence). This CDR3 spans 14 amino acids. V gave up 3 bases and J gave up 3 bases, with 15 bases separating them. DNA of the CDR3: TGCAGTGCTAGGGGAGGGAGGGGGCTCTACGAGCAGTACTTC. This translates into CSARGGRGLYEQYF.

At least ten counts were recorded for this clonotype. The rearrangement uses TRBV15 and TRBJ2-5, with D perhaps matching TRBD1 or TRBD2 (5 bases each). The CDR3 is made up of 17 amino acids. V was trimmed by 2 bases and J by 1 base, leaving 17 bases between them. The germline V gene has CDR1 LNHNV and CDR2 YYDKDF (reference sequence). The CDR3 loop reads CATSRPPGRGGQETQYF. The CDR3 nucleotides are TGTGCCACCAGCAGACCGCCGGGACGCGGCGGCCAAGAGACCCAGTACTTC.

This clonotype turned up a few times. This rearrangement joins TRBV18 to TRBJ1-5; D may be TRBD1 (5 bases). This CDR3 comprises 16 residues. The germline V gene encodes CDR1 KGHSH and CDR2 LQKENI. Trimming shortened V by 5 bases and J by 6 bases, and 20 bases separated the two germline ends. CDR3 protein: CASSEIPGAGVQPQHF. DNA for the CDR3: TGTGCCAGCTCAGAAATCCCCGGGGCCGGGGTTCAGCCCCAGCATTTT.

This clonotype was detected ten times or more. The chain recombines TRBV7-3 with TRBJ1-6; 7 bases agree with TRBD1. The CDR3 spans 15 residues. CDR1 SGHTA and CDR2 FQGTGA come from the germline V gene. V dropped 6 bases and J dropped 9; count of bases not matched to a gene: 11. The CDR3 reads CASRFTGEGTSPLHF. CDR3 nucleotides: TGTGCCAGCAGGTTCACAGGGGAGGGGACTTCACCCCTCCACTTT.

This clonotype was observed many times. The chain carries TRBV28 and TRBJ1-2; possible D gene TRBD1, 5 bases. With 8 bases removed from V and 4 bases from J, the gap between germline ends came to 17 bases. Germline V gene sequence: CDR1 MDHEN, CDR2 SYDVKM. CDR3 length equals 14 residues. The CDR3 here is CASGFAPQGYGYTF. CDR3 DNA sequence: TGTGCCAGCGGGTTCGCCCCTCAGGGCTATGGCTACACCTTC.

This clonotype was observed many times. This rearrangement joins TRBV13 to TRBJ2-4; D uncertain. The CDR3 spans 14 residues. Trimming took 5 bases from V and 0 from J, leaving 8 bases between them. Per germline, CDR1 PRHDT and CDR2 FYEKMQ (reference sequence). The chain's CDR3 is CASSERLAKNIQYF. The CDR3 bases are TGTGCCAGCAGCGAACGATTAGCCAAAAACATTCAGTACTTC.

In its sample, this clonotype was seen many times. The chain has TRBV30 and TRBJ1-2; 8 bases are a match to TRBD1. The germline V gene encodes CDR1 GTSNPN and CDR2 SVGIG (reference sequence). Trimming took 5 bases from V and 4 from J; bases not matched to a gene: 6. This CDR3 comprises 13 residues. The CDR3 protein is CAWRSGGVYGYTF. CDR3 DNA sequence: TGTGCCTGGCGGTCAGGGGGCGTCTATGGCTACACCTTC.

This clonotype was observed many times. With a much larger clone just one base away, this may be a read error. This chain uses TRBV6-2 or TRBV6-3 with TRBJ2-5, with D perhaps matching TRBD1 or TRBD2 (5 bases each). Germline lookup yields CDR1 MNHEY and CDR2 SVGEGT. CDR3 length: 14 residues. The CDR3 spells CASSETGAQGTQYF. The CDR3 region has the DNA TGTGCCAGCAGCGAAACCGGGGCCCAAGGGACCCAGTACTTC.

This chain connects TRBV6-1 to TRBJ1-5; D is uncertain. Trimming removed 6 bases at V and 0 bases at J, with 15 bases between. Germline V CDR1 and CDR2: MNHNS, SASEGT. The CDR3 is made up of 16 amino acids. The CDR3 nucleotides are TGTGCCAGCAGCCCGAGGGCACCGTATAGCAATCAGCCCCAGCATTTT. It specifies CASSPRAPYSNQPQHF.

This clonotype showed up many times. This sequence joins TRBV2 and TRBJ1-2, with D possibly TRBD1 on 6 matching bases. CDR1 SNHLY and CDR2 FYNNEI come from the germline V gene. V lost 6 bases to trimming and J lost 8 bases, with 19 bases between them. The CDR3 is made up of 14 amino acids. In nucleotides, the CDR3 is TGTGCCAGCAGCGAGAGGGGGGGGGCTAGCGGCTACACCTTC. Translated, it gives CASSERGGASGYTF. The full variable domain, completed using reference TRBV2 and TRBJ1-2, is EPEVTQTPSHQVTQMGQEVILRCVPISNHLYFYWYRQILGQKVEFLVSFYNNEISEKSEIFDDQFSVERPDGSNFTLKIRSTKLEDSAMYFCASSERGGASGYTFGSGTRLTVV.

This chain connects TRBV12-3 or TRBV12-4 to TRBJ2-7; the match to TRBD2 covers 8 bases. Losses at the gene ends were 1 base for V and 3 bases for J; bases not matched to a gene: 2. The CDR3 has 14 amino acids. The CDR3 DNA is TGTGCCAGCAGTTTAGAACTAGCGGTCTACGAGCAGTACTTC. This codes for CASSLELAVYEQYF.

This clonotype was seen at least ten times. This CDR3 is CAISPELSNTGELFF. The CDR3 DNA is TGTGCCATCAGTCCAGAGCTCTCAAACACCGGGGAGCTGTTTTTT. The V gene is TRBV10-3, the J gene TRBJ2-2; no firm D call. Trimming pared 5 bases from V and 2 bases from J, leaving 12 bases between. CDR1 is ENHRY, CDR2 SYGVKD, per germline. The CDR3 sequence is 15 residues long.

This clonotype has a count of ten or more. The rearrangement joins TRBV11-3 to TRBJ1-1; weak D call: TRBD1 (6 bases). The CDR3 covers 16 residues. Trimming took off 5 bases at V and 1 base at J, with 17 bases between the two ends. The germline CDR1 and CDR2 sequences are SGHNT and YENEEA. The CDR3 region has the DNA TGTGCCAGCAGCCCCGTGGGGGGCGCAGGGAACACTGAAGCTTTCTTT. Translation: CASSPVGGAGNTEAFF.

The rearrangement uses TRBV5-5 and TRBJ2-7; the D is unclear. The CDR3 length is 11 residues. The V gene lost 4 bases and the J gene lost 4 bases, with 6 bases spanning the gap. Germline CDR1 is SGHKS and CDR2 is YYEKEE (reference sequence). The CDR3 protein is CASSSMYEQYF. The CDR3 DNA reads TGTGCCAGCAGCAGCATGTACGAGCAGTACTTC.

This clonotype has a count of ten or more. The rearrangement joins TRBV12-3 or TRBV12-4 to TRBJ2-1; 7 nucleotides line up with TRBD2. This CDR3 is 17 amino acids long. The junction had 11 bases not matched to a gene; V was cut back by 5 bases and J by 1 base. CDR3 protein: CASSPWWTGGSYNEQFF. For the CDR3, the DNA is TGTGCCAGCAGTCCTTGGTGGACGGGAGGTTCCTACAATGAGCAGTTCTTC.

V is TRBV18 and J is TRBJ2-7, with a tentative D call TRBD1 (5 bases). Trimming took off 2 bases at V and 3 bases at J, with 14 bases between the two ends. The CDR3 totals 15 residues. Germline values: CDR1 KGHSH, CDR2 LQKENI. The CDR3 loop reads CASSPFTTQGYEQYF. CDR3 in DNA: TGTGCCAGCTCACCATTTACTACCCAGGGCTACGAGCAGTACTTC.

This clonotype was observed many times. The rearrangement links TRBV3-1 to TRBJ1-1, with a tentative D call TRBD1 (6 bases). The CDR3 length is 14 residues. Germline lookup yields CDR1 LGHDT and CDR2 YNNKEL (reference sequence). The V and J ends lost 2 bases and 1 base respectively, with 8 bases between them. The CDR3 DNA is TGTGCCAGCAGCCAATCACAGGGGAACACTGAAGCTTTCTTT. Its protein is CASSQSQGNTEAFF.

The chain employs TRBV3-1 and TRBJ1-3; D gene unclear. The CDR3 extends over 16 amino acids. Germline V gene lookup returns CDR1 LGHDT and CDR2 YNNKEL (reference sequence). V was pared by 4 bases and J by 0 bases, with 13 bases between. The CDR3 here is CASSLYGRRSGNTIYF. CDR3 nucleotide sequence: TGTGCCAGCAGCCTATATGGACGGCGCTCTGGAAACACCATATATTTT.

Ten or more counts support this clonotype. This chain connects TRBV2 to TRBJ1-6; D unclear. V was cut by 8 bases and J by 5 bases, with 13 bases left in between. Looked up from germline, CDR1 is SNHLY and CDR2 is FYNNEI. The CDR3 loop spans 14 amino acids. As DNA, the CDR3 is TGTGCCAGCGGAACCATCGGCGATAATTCACCCCTCCACTTT. It translates to CASGTIGDNSPLHF.

This clonotype was picked up many times. This chain uses TRBV20-1 with TRBJ2-1, with D perhaps matching TRBD1 or TRBD2 (6 bases each). V lost 6 bases, J lost 6 bases, and 15 bases lay in between. This CDR3 region has 13 residues. Germline V gene sequence: CDR1 DFQATT, CDR2 SNEGSKA (reference sequence). The CDR3 is CSALRGAVNEQFF. The CDR3 DNA sequence: TGCAGTGCCCTAAGGGGGGCTGTCAATGAGCAGTTCTTC.

V gene TRBV29-1 combines with J gene TRBJ2-1; no clear D. Trimming pared 4 bases from V and 2 bases from J, leaving 9 bases between. This CDR3 region has 13 residues. Germline V gene lookup returns CDR1 SQVTM and CDR2 ANQGSEA. This CDR3 is CSVVLAAYNEQFF. For the CDR3, the DNA is TGCAGCGTTGTTTTGGCAGCCTACAATGAGCAGTTCTTC.

This clonotype was picked up a small number of times. J is TRBJ2-7 and V is TRBV6-1; no clear D gene. Trimming pared 5 bases from V and 2 bases from J, leaving 7 bases between. Germline CDR1 and CDR2: MNHNS and SASEGT. The CDR3 runs to 12 residues. Here the CDR3 reads CASSQRPYEQYF. CDR3 DNA: TGTGCCAGCAGTCAAAGGCCCTACGAGCAGTACTTC.

V is TRBV28 and J is TRBJ2-3; D remains unclear. Per germline, CDR1 MDHEN and CDR2 SYDVKM. CDR3 length equals 16 residues. V was shortened by 6 bases and J by 3 bases, with 19 bases between the two germline ends. The CDR3 sequence: CASSPAVGVDTDTQYF. The CDR3 DNA is TGTGCCAGCAGCCCGGCCGTCGGAGTCGATACAGATACGCAGTATTTT.